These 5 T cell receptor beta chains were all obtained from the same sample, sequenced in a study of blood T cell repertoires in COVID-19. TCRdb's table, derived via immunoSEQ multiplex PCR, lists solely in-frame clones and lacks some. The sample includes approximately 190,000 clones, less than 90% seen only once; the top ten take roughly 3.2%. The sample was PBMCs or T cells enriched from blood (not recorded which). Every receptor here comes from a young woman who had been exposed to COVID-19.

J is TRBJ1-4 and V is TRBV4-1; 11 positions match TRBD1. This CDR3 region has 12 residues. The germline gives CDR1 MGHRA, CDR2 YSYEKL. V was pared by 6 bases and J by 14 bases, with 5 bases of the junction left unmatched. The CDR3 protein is CASRIGTGGLFF. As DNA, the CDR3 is TGCGCCAGCAGAATTGGGACAGGGGGGCTGTTTTTT.

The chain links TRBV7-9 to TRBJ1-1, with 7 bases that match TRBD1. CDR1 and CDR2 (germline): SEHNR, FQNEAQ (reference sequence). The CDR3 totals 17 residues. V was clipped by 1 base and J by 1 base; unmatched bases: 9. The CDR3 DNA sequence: TGTGCCAGCAGCTTAGAGTGGGCAGGGGGAAGGAACACTGAAGCTTTCTTT. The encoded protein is CASSLEWAGGRNTEAFF.

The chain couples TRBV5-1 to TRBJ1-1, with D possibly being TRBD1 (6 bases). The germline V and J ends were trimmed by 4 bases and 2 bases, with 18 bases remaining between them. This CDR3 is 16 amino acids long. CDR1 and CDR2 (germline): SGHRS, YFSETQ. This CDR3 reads CASSPGQRQFNTEAFF. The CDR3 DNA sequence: TGCGCCAGCAGCCCAGGACAGCGCCAATTCAACACTGAAGCTTTCTTT.

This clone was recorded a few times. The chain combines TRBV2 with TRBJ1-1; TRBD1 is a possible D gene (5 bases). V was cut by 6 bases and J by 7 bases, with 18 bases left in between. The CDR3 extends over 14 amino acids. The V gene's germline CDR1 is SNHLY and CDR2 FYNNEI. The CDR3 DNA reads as TGTGCCAGCAGCCTTTTCGGGGGGTGGGGTGAAGCTTTCTTT. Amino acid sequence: CASSLFGGWGEAFF.

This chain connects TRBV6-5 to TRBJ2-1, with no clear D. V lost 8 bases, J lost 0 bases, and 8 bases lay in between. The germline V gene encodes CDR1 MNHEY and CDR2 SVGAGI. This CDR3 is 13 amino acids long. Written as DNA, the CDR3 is TGTGCCAGCTCCCCCCGCTCCTACAATGAGCAGTTCTTC. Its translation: CASSPRSYNEQFF.